This T cell receptor (beta chain) was recorded in a study of shared clonotypes between healthy human individuals. The study's findings and limits: It was only blood that was sampled, and tissue repertoires likely differ.

V dropped 4 bases and J dropped 3 bases, with 20 bases sitting between them. CDR1 SGDLS and CDR2 YYNGEE come from the germline V gene. CDR3 length: 17 residues. To note about this clone: Its specificity is unknown.

The method was immunoSEQ multiplex PCR; TCRdb's version includes in-frame clones alone and lacks a portion of them. This sample yields roughly 660,000 clones, of which 90% are seen a single time; 34% belongs to the top ten. J is TRBJ2-1 and V is TRBV9; a possible D gene is TRBD2 (5 bases). The receptor comes from a man between 18 and 29 years old in good health. Some clones in this sample may be carry-over from other donors' samples. The sequenced material came from memory CD8+ T cells from PBMCs. The subset here: CD45RO+ cells pooled with CCR7-negative TemRA cells. This CDR3 reads CASSTSGELAHYNEQFF. CDR3 sequence (DNA): TGTGCCAGCAGCACTTCCGGGGAATTAGCGCACTACAATGAGCAGTTCTTC. The full variable domain, its missing parts supplied by reference TRBV9 and TRBJ2-1, is DSGVTQTPKHLITATGQRVTLRCSPRSGDLSVYWYQQSLDQGLQFLIQYYNGEERAKGNILERFSAQQFPDLHSELNLSSLELGDSALYFCASSTSGELAHYNEQFFGPGTRLTVL.